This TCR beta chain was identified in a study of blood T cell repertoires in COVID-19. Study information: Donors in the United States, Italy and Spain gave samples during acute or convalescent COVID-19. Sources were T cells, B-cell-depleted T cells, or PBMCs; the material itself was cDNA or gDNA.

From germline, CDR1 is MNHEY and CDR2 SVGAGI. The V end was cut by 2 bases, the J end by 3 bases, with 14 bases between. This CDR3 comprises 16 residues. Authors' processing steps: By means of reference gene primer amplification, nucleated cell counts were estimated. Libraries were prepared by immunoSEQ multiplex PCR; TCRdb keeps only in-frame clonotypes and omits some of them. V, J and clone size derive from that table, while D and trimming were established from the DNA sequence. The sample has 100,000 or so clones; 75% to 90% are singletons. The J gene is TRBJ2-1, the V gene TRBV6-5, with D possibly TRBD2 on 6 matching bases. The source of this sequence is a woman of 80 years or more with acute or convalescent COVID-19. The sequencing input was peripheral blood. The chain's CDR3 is CASSYISGGNYNEQFF. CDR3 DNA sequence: TGTGCCAGCAGTTACATCTCCGGGGGAAACTACAATGAGCAGTTCTTC.